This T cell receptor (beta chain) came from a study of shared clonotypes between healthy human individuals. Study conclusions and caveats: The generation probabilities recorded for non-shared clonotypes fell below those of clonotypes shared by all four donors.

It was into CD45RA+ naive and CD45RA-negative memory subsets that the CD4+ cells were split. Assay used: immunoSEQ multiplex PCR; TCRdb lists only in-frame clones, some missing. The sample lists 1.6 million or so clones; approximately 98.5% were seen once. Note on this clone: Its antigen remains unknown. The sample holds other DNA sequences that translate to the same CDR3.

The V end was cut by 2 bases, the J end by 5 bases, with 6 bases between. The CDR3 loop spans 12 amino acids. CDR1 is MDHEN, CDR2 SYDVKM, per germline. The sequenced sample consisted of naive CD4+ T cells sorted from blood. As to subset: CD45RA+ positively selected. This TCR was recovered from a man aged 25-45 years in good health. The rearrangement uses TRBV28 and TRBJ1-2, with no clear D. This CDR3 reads CASSLDGYGYTF. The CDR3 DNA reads TGTGCCAGCAGTTTAGACGGATATGGCTACACCTTC.